One TCR beta chain is described in this entry. Its antigen remains unknown. This sample is drawn from a study of cytomegalovirus exposure and HLA in healthy donors. Regarding the study as a whole: Across donors, sequencing depth was assumed by presence/absence analyses to be roughly uniform. Among TCR beta chains, those listed as cytomegalovirus-associated numbered about 160.

Healthy bone marrow donors formed the donor group. Nominally healthy donors were sampled, though unrecorded immune exposures were likely. The CDR3 runs 13 residues. From germline, CDR1 is GTSNPN and CDR2 SVGIG (reference sequence). V lost 2 bases and J lost 6; bases outside the gene matches: 6. The study ran its PCR with 60 Vbeta and 13 Jbeta primers. Profiled with immunoSEQ multiplex PCR; TCRdb holds only in-frame clones, not every one. The sample data list about 170,000 clones. The sample comprised PBMCs. This receptor was identified in a woman aged 18-29 years in good health and CMV-seropositive. The gene calls are TRBV30 and TRBJ2-7; 8 nucleotides agree with TRBD1. CDR3: CAWSYRTGSEQYF. The CDR3, as DNA: TGTGCCTGGAGTTATAGGACAGGGAGCGAGCAGTACTTC.